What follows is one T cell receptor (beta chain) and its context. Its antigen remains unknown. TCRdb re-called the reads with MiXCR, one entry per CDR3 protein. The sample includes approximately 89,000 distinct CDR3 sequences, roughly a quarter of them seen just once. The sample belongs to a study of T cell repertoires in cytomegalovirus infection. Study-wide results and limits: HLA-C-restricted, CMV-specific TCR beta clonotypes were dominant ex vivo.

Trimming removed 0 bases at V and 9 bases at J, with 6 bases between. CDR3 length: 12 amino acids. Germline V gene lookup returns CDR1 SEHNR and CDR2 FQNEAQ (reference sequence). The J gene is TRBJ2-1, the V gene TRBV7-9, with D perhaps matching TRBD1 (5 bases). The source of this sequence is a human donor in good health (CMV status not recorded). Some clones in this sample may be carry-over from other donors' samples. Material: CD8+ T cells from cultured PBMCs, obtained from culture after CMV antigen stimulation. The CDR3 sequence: CASSLAQGEQFF. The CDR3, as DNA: TGTGCCAGCAGCTTAGCTCAGGGTGAGCAGTTCTTC.